This TCR beta chain was captured in a study of T cell repertoires in cytomegalovirus infection. At the level of the study: Public signatures in TCR beta pointed to CMV infection and matching HLA type.

Study-wide results and limits: Cumulative frequency of public TCR beta families picked out carriers of CMV plus the relevant HLA.

TCRdb re-called the reads with MiXCR, one entry per CDR3 protein. Of fewer than 550,000 distinct CDR3 sequences in the sample, over 9% were seen once. The sample holds many counts of this clonotype. What it binds is not known. The sequenced sample consisted of PBMCs. The sequence derives from a human donor in good health (CMV status not recorded). Some clones in this sample may be carry-over from other donors' samples.

The CDR3 protein is CASSFSGLKGANTGELFF. CDR3 sequence (DNA): TGTGCCAGCAGTTTTTCGGGGTTAAAAGGCGCGAACACCGGGGAGCTGTTTTTT. This rearrangement joins TRBV12-3 or TRBV12-4 to TRBJ2-2; perhaps TRBD2 as D (5 bases). Trimming took off 3 bases at V and 0 bases at J, with 17 bases between the two ends. The CDR3 spans 18 residues.